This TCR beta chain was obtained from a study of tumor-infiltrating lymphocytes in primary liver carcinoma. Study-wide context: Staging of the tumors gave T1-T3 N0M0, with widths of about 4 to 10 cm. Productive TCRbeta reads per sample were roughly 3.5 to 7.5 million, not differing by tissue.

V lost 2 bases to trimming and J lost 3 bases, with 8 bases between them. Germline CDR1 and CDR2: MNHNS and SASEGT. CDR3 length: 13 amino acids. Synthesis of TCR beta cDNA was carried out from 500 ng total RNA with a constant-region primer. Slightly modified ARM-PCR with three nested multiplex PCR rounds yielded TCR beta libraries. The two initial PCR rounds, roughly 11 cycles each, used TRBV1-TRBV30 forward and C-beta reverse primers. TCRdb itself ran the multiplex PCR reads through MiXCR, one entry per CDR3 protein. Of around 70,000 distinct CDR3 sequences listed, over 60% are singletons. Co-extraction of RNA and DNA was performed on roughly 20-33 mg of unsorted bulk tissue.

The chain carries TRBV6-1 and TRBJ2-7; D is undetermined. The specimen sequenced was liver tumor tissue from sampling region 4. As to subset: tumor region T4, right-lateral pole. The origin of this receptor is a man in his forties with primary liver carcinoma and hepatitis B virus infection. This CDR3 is CASSELANYEQYF. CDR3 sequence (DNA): TGTGCCAGCAGTGAATTGGCTAACTACGAGCAGTACTTC.